This TCR beta chain was recorded in a study of identifying expanded T cells in peripheral blood. Sequencing was performed with immunoSEQ multiplex PCR; in TCRdb, only in-frame clones are kept and a portion is missing. Of tens of thousands of clones listed, 89% are singletons. Source material: blood. This TCR was sampled from a person aged 18 to 75 in good health.

The CDR3 sequence is CASTAEETQYF. Here the CDR3 DNA reads TGTGCCAGCACTGCGGAAGAGACCCAGTACTTC. The genes are TRBV2 and TRBJ2-5; no reliable D call. V was trimmed by 7 bases and J by 3 bases, leaving 6 bases between them. Germline CDR1 and CDR2: SNHLY and FYNNEI. The CDR3 has 11 amino acids. Complete variable domain (other parts from reference TRBV2 and TRBJ2-5): EPEVTQTPSHQVTQMGQEVILRCVPISNHLYFYWYRQILGQKVEFLVSFYNNEISEKSEIFDDQFSVERPDGSNFTLKIRSTKLEDSAMYFCASTAEETQYFGPGTRLLVL.